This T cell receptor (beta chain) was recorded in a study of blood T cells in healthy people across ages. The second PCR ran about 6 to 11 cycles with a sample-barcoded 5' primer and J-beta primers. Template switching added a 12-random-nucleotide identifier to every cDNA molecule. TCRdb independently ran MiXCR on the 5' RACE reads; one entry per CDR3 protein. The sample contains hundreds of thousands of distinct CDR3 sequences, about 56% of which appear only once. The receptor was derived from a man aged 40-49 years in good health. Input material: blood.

The CDR3 DNA is TGTGCCAGCAGTCTGCCGGGACTAGCGGGGGAACCCCTAGCCAAAAACATTCAGTACTTC. Its translation is CASSLPGLAGEPLAKNIQYF. This rearrangement joins TRBV6-2 or TRBV6-3 to TRBJ2-4; TRBD2 matches 14 bases. V dropped 5 bases and J dropped 0; count of bases not matched to a gene: 12. Germline V gene data show CDR1 as MNHEY and CDR2 as SVGEGT. The length of the CDR3 is 20 residues.